Listed below are T cell receptor beta chains from one sample, sequenced in a study of shared clonotypes between healthy human individuals. Data came from immunoSEQ multiplex PCR; TCRdb stores just in-frame clones and leaves some out. The sample has 1.4 million or so clones, approximately 98.5% seen once. The sequencing sample was made of naive CD4+ T cells sorted from blood. Receptors were obtained from a man aged 25 to 45 in good health. Both conserved end residues are trimmed from each CDR3.

TRBV7-2	ASSRRGLAGVGELF
TRBV5-1	ASSLGAGTSYNEQF
TRBV11-2	ASSPVHTGTDTQY
TRBV6-5	ASSYSASGGYNEQF
TRBV19	ASSRLVLSYEQY
TRBV15	ATSDREGGTEAF
TRBV6-4	ASRGRY
TRBV2	ASRRPGTSGRETRTQY
TRBV5-1	ASSPLGRQAKGTDTQY
TRBV9	ASSVATGLAGGDTQY
TRBV5-8	ASSQQF
TRBV9	ASSKPGQGDRSEQF
TRBV2	ASSDQGAKNIQY
TRBV28	ASSSRQVGGYEQY
TRBV6-6	ASSSGGSSYEQY
TRBV6-5	ASRKGQGLTDTQY
TRBV7-9	ASSLVAGPEYEQY
TRBV18	ASSLTGQGSYEQY
TRBV6-4	ASSVSGTDTQY
TRBV6-4	ASSGLAGIKDYEQY
TRBV19	ASSNRQGASYEQY
TRBV6-5	ASRETVNYGYT
TRBV28	ASSSAGQGRTNEQF
TRBV7-9	ASSLLGNSHLSSYNEQF
TRBV18	ASSPLASVMQDTQY
TRBV10-3	AIMGDRVYNEQF
TRBV6-1	ASSEITNEKLF
TRBV7-6	ASSLGSGQGYEQY
TRBV7-7	ASSPGKGNNEQF
TRBV25-1	ASSEVYNQPQH
TRBV9	ASSATAYGYT
TRBV15	ATGADQEYSNQPQH
TRBV10-1	ASSLSPAGAEQF
TRBV5-1	ASSPGLADTNIQY
TRBV5-1	ASSLGPPRDEQY
TRBV7-3	ASSLSGSSYNEQF
TRBV7-9	ASSPRRGTFNTGELF
TRBV5-1	ASSLAGRLEAF
TRBV29-1	SVARTFSSYNEQF
TRBV9	ASSVEAGGPGEQF
TRBV7-9	ASSPRQGGNQPQH